This T cell receptor beta chain was observed in a study of OX40 agonist ivuxolimab in advanced cancers. This clone has just one count. Its antigen is currently unknown. V was pared by 6 bases and J by 1 base, with 12 bases between. The CDR3 is made up of 14 amino acids. The V gene's germline CDR1 is LNHDA and CDR2 SQIVND (reference sequence). Findings and limits, study-wide: Some of the lowest clonal expansion was seen in partial responders at 0.1-3.0 mg/kg.

The repertoire was sequenced with immunoSEQ multiplex PCR; TCRdb's copy has only in-frame clones and lacks some. Of over 50,000 clones listed, approximately 86% are singletons. The sequencing here drew on CD4+ or CD8+ T cells sorted from blood, taken in a trial of the OX40 agonist ivuxolimab. This TCR was recovered from an adult with an advanced solid tumor such as melanoma, head and neck, liver or kidney cancer. The gene calls are TRBV19 and TRBJ1-1, with no clear D. The CDR3 coding sequence is TGTGCCAGTAGGCATGCTGGGGAGAACACTGAAGCTTTCTTT. Protein sequence: CASRHAGENTEAFF.